Presented here are 21 T cell receptor beta chains from one specimen sequenced in a study of CD8 T cells in Susac syndrome. RNA was extracted with the RNeasy kit, and a quantity of roughly 0.5 to 1 ug was reverse transcribed using random hexamers. One entry per CDR3 protein results from TCRdb running MiXCR on the immunoSEQ multiplex PCR reads. The data show about 100,000 distinct CDR3 sequences, approximately 95% seen once. The source material was CD8+ T cells from PBMCs. The source of these receptors is a human donor with Susac syndrome.

V usage is TRBV9 and J usage is TRBJ2-5; 8 bases fit TRBD2. Losses at the gene ends were 0 bases for V and 1 base for J; bases not matched to a gene: 8. The CDR3 spans 17 residues. Germline CDR1 reads SGDLS; CDR2 reads YYNGEE. CDR3 DNA sequence: TGTGCCAGCAGCGTAGCGGGAGGGCCCCGTGGCCAAGAGACCCAGTACTTC. Its protein product is CASSVAGGPRGQETQYF.

The rearrangement uses TRBV18 and TRBJ2-7; TRBD1 agrees at 11 bases. The germline gives CDR1 KGHSH, CDR2 LQKENI. V dropped 8 bases and J dropped 6; count of bases not matched to a gene: 6. The CDR3 is 13 residues long. CDR3 DNA sequence: TGTGCCAGCAGAAAGGGACAGGGGGTCGAGCAGTACTTC. The encoded protein is CASRKGQGVEQYF.

The V call is TRBV27, the J call TRBJ2-5; D ambiguous. V dropped 5 bases and J dropped 5 bases, with 12 bases sitting between them. This CDR3 comprises 13 residues. The germline gives CDR1 MNHEY, CDR2 SMNVEV (reference sequence). As DNA, the CDR3 is TGTGCCAGCAGTACGACGCTAACGGAGACCCAGTACTTC. Amino acid sequence: CASSTTLTETQYF.

The genes are TRBV20-1 and TRBJ2-6; 9 bases fit TRBD2. The CDR3 is 15 amino acids. V shed 6 bases and J 2 bases; nucleotides not matched to a gene: 5. Looked up from germline, CDR1 is DFQATT and CDR2 is SNEGSKA (reference sequence). The CDR3 sequence is CSATRGGAGANVLTF. The CDR3 DNA reads as TGCAGTGCCACGCGCGGGGGGGCTGGGGCCAACGTCCTGACTTTC.

This chain uses TRBV28 with TRBJ2-1; D tentatively reads TRBD1 or TRBD2 (5 bases each). The CDR3 is 14 amino acids. Trimming removed 5 bases from V and 1 base from J, with 9 bases in between. CDR1 MDHEN and CDR2 SYDVKM come from the germline V gene. The CDR3 DNA is TGTGCCAGCAGTAGGGACGGTTCCTACAATGAGCAGTTCTTC. Amino acid sequence: CASSRDGSYNEQFF.

The chain combines TRBV9 with TRBJ1-1; a possible D gene is TRBD1 (5 bases). V was clipped by 5 bases and J by 0 bases, with 8 bases between them. Germline assignment: CDR1 SGDLS and CDR2 YYNGEE. There are 13 residues in the CDR3. CDR3 DNA sequence: TGTGCCAGCAGACAGGTAATGAACACTGAAGCTTTCTTT. Its protein product is CASRQVMNTEAFF.

V usage is TRBV27 and J usage is TRBJ2-7; D gene uncertain. The CDR3 runs to 14 residues. CDR1 and CDR2 (germline): MNHEY, SMNVEV (reference sequence). Trimming removed 5 bases at V and 3 bases at J, with 14 bases between. CDR3 protein: CASSHEGEVYEQYF. CDR3 DNA sequence: TGTGCCAGCAGTCACGAAGGAGAGGTCTACGAGCAGTACTTC.

The CDR3 here is CASSTGRPQPYNEQFF. The CDR3 region has the DNA TGTGCCAGTAGTACGGGAAGGCCCCAGCCCTACAATGAGCAGTTCTTC. V usage is TRBV19 and J usage is TRBJ2-1, with D possibly being TRBD2 (5 bases). The CDR3 runs to 16 residues. Germline CDR1 and CDR2: LNHDA and SQIVND (reference sequence). V was trimmed by 4 bases and J by 2 bases, leaving 15 bases between them.

V and J are TRBV28 and TRBJ2-3; D is undetermined. Trimming took off 3 bases at V and 0 bases at J, with 7 bases between the two ends. Germline-derived CDR1 and CDR2 are MDHEN and SYDVKM. The CDR3 is 14 residues long. CDR3 sequence reads: CASSLTPSTDTQYF. The CDR3 region has the DNA TGTGCCAGCAGTTTGACACCTAGCACAGATACGCAGTATTTT.

The chain has TRBV12-3 or TRBV12-4 and TRBJ2-2; the D gene is possibly TRBD2 (6 bases). The CDR3 runs 13 residues. V lost 5 bases to trimming and J lost 8 bases, with 12 bases between them. CDR3 in amino acids: CASSQLASGELFF. CDR3 DNA sequence: TGTGCCAGCAGTCAACTAGCTTCAGGGGAGCTGTTTTTT.

The V gene is TRBV6-5, the J gene TRBJ1-2; D gene ambiguous. Trimming took off 5 bases at V and 3 bases at J, with 10 bases between the two ends. Germline lookup yields CDR1 MNHEY and CDR2 SVGAGI. CDR3 length: 13 amino acids. Written as DNA, the CDR3 is TGTGCCAGCAGTGATGAACCTGACTATGGCTACACCTTC. It is translated as CASSDEPDYGYTF.

CDR3 region: CATLELSSTGELFF. CDR3 nucleotides: TGTGCCACCCTAGAACTGAGTAGCACCGGGGAGCTGTTTTTT. V and J are TRBV12-3 or TRBV12-4 and TRBJ2-2; D remains unclear. Trimming pared 10 bases from V and 4 bases from J, leaving 16 bases between. The CDR3 is 14 amino acids.

The rearrangement links TRBV12-3 or TRBV12-4 to TRBJ1-1; 10 bases agree with TRBD1. The CDR3 runs 14 residues. Losses at the gene ends were 5 bases for V and 5 bases for J; bases not matched to a gene: 5. The DNA of the CDR3 is TGTGCCAGCAGTCCGGACAGGGGGGAGACTGAAGCTTTCTTT. This encodes CASSPDRGETEAFF.

The genes are TRBV12-3 or TRBV12-4 and TRBJ1-4, with no clear D. V was trimmed by 5 bases and J by 4 bases, leaving 8 bases between them. The CDR3 length is 13 residues. The chain's CDR3 is CASSPGLNEKLFF. The CDR3 DNA reads as TGTGCCAGCAGTCCTGGACTTAATGAAAAACTGTTTTTT.

The chain employs TRBV9 and TRBJ2-4; D possibly corresponds to TRBD2 (6 bases). CDR1 is SGDLS, CDR2 YYNGEE, per germline. Trimming took off 9 bases at V and 1 base at J, with 23 bases between the two ends. CDR3 length: 17 residues. CDR3 DNA sequence: TGTGCCACCGGAGGGCCGGAATTGATAGAGGCCAAAAACATTCAGTACTTC. Translation gives CATGGPELIEAKNIQYF.

V is TRBV3-1 and J is TRBJ1-2; no reliable D call. Germline CDR1 reads LGHDT; CDR2 reads YNNKEL (reference sequence). Trimming took off 0 bases at V and 5 bases at J, with 7 bases between the two ends. The CDR3 length is 13 residues. CDR3 nucleotides: TGTGCCAGCAGCCAAGAGTCAGGATATGGCTACACCTTC. The encoded protein is CASSQESGYGYTF.

The chain combines TRBV7-8 with TRBJ2-6; D is unclear. CDR1 is SGHVS and CDR2 is FQNEAQ in the germline V gene. The CDR3 is made up of 15 amino acids. The V end lost 5 bases, the J end lost 3 bases, and 11 bases lay between the germline ends. CDR3 in DNA: TGTGCCAGCAGCACACGAACTGGTGGGGCCAACGTCCTGACTTTC. It is translated as CASSTRTGGANVLTF.

The chain couples TRBV5-1 to TRBJ2-1; TRBD1 agrees at 9 bases. The CDR3 is made up of 14 amino acids. Trimming cost V 3 bases and J 7 bases; bases outside gene matches: 5. In germline, CDR1 is SGHRS, CDR2 YFSETQ. Here the CDR3 reads CASSSGTGRNEQFF. CDR3 nucleotide sequence: TGCGCCAGCAGCTCGGGGACAGGGAGGAATGAGCAGTTCTTC.

The chain employs TRBV29-1 and TRBJ2-5; D may correspond to TRBD1 or TRBD2 (5 bases each). The CDR3 extends over 13 amino acids. Trimming left V 6 bases short and J 0 bases short, with 11 bases between. The germline gives CDR1 SQVTM, CDR2 ANQGSEA. The DNA of the CDR3 is TGCAGCGTCAATCGGGGCTACCAAGAGACCCAGTACTTC. It is translated as CSVNRGYQETQYF.

This chain joins TRBV20-1 and TRBJ2-7; 7 bases map to TRBD2. J was trimmed by 2 bases and V by 3 bases; bases with no gene match: 7. CDR3 length: 14 amino acids. Germline CDR1 is DFQATT and CDR2 is SNEGSKA (reference sequence). The CDR3 DNA follows: TGCAGTGCTAGTTTAGGGGAGGGCCCCTACGAGCAGTACTTC. The encoded protein is CSASLGEGPYEQYF.

This chain joins TRBV29-1 and TRBJ2-1; D is unresolved. The CDR3 runs 15 residues. CDR1 and CDR2 (germline): SQVTM, ANQGSEA. V lost 1 base and J lost 0, with 10 bases in between. DNA of the CDR3: TGCAGCGTTGAAGCTGGTCTCGACTCCTACAATGAGCAGTTCTTC. As protein: CSVEAGLDSYNEQFF.